Sequencing of this T cell receptor beta chain was carried out in a study of regulatory T cells in long-lasting Graves disease. In germline, CDR1 is GTSNPN, CDR2 SVGIG (reference sequence). CDR3 length equals 13 residues. Between the trimmed V and J ends, which lost 3 bases and 6 bases, there was a span of 14 bases. As for time point: persistent/refractory GD, antithyroid drugs over 5 years with positive TRAb. TCR sequences were obtained from RNA taken from PBMCs. Researchers made TCR beta libraries by using iRepertoire HTBI primers and running Arm-PCR on CDR3 regions. TCRdb redid the calling of the multiplex PCR reads with MiXCR, one entry per CDR3 protein. The sample has about 430,000 distinct CDR3 sequences; under 25% are singletons. About this clonotype itself: With a much larger clone just one base away, this may be a read error.

The source is a female donor with Graves disease. The chain uses TRBV30 and TRBJ1-2; tentative D call: TRBD1 (6 bases). Sequenced here: peripheral blood mononuclear cells (PBMCs), sampled when the disease was refractory, from a patient treated with antithyroid drugs. As DNA, the CDR3 is TGTGCCTGGAGCAGCCAGGGGCCCCATGGCTACACCTTC. Translated: CAWSSQGPHGYTF.